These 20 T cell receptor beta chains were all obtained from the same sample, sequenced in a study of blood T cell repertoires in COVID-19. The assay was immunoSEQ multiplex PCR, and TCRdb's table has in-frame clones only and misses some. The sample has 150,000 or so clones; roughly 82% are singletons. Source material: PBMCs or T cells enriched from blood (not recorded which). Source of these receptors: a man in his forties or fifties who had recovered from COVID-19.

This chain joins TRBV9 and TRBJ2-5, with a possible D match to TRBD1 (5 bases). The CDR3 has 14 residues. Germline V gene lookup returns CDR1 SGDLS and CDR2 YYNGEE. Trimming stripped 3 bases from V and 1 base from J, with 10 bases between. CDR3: CASSGGQRQETQYF. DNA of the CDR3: TGTGCCAGCAGCGGAGGACAACGCCAAGAGACCCAGTACTTC.

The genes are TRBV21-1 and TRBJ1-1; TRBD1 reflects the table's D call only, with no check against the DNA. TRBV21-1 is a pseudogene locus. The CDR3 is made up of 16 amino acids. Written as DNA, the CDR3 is TGTGCCAGCAGCATCCGAGACCAGGGTGGGGACACTGAAGCTTTCTTT. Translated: CASSIRDQGGDTEAFF.

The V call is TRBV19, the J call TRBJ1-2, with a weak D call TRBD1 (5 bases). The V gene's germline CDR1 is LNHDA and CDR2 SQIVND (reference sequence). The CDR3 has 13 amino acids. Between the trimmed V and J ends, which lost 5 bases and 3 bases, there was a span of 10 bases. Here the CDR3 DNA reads TGTGCCAGTAGTGCGACAGCCTACTATGGCTACACCTTC. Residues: CASSATAYYGYTF.

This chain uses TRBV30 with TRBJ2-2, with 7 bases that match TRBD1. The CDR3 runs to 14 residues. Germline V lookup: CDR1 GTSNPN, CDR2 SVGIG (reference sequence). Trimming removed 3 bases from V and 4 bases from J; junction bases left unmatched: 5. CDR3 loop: CAWSRDRATGELFF. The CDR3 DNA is TGTGCCTGGAGCCGGGACAGAGCCACCGGGGAGCTGTTTTTT.

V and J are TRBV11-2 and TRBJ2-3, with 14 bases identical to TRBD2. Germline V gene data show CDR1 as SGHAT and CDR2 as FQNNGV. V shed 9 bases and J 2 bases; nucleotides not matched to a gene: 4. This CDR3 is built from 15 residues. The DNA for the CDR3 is TGTGCCAGTCGGACTAGCGGGGGGAACACAGATACGCAGTATTTT. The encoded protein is CASRTSGGNTDTQYF.

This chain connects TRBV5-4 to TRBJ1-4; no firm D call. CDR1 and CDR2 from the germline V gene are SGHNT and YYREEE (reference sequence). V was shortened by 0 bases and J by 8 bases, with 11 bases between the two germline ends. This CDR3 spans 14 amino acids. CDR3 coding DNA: TGTGCCAGCAGCTTGGAATCGGTTCGGGAAAAACTGTTTTTT. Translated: CASSLESVREKLFF.

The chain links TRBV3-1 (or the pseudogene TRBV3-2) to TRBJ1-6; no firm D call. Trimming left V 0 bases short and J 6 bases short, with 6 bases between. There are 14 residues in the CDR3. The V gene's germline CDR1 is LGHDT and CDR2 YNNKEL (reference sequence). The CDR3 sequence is CASSQDLPNSPLHF. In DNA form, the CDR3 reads TGTGCCAGCAGCCAAGATCTACCTAATTCACCCCTCCACTTT.

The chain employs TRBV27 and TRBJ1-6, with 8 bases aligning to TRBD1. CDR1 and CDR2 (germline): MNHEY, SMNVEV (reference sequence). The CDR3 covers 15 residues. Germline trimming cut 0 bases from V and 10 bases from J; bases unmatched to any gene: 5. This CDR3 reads CASSLSQGARSPLHF. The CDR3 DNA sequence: TGTGCCAGCAGTTTATCCCAGGGGGCACGGTCACCCCTCCACTTT.

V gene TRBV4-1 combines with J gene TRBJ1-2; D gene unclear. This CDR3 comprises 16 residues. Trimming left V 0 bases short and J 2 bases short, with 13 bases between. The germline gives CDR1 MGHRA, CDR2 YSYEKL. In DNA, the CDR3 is TGCGCCAGCAGCCAAGATCCAAACGGTCGGAACTATGGCTACACCTTC. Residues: CASSQDPNGRNYGYTF.

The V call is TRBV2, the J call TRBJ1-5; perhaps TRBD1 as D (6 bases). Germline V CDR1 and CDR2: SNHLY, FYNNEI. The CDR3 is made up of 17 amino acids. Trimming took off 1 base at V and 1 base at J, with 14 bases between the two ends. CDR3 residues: CASSEGGAGASNQPQHF. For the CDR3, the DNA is TGTGCCAGCAGTGAAGGGGGGGCGGGGGCGAGCAATCAGCCCCAGCATTTT.

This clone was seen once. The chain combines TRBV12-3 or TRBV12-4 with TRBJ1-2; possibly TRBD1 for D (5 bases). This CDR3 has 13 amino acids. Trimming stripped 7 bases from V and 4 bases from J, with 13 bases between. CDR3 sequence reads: CASIPGGAYGYTF. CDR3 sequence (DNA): TGTGCCAGCATCCCAGGTGGGGCCTATGGCTACACCTTC.

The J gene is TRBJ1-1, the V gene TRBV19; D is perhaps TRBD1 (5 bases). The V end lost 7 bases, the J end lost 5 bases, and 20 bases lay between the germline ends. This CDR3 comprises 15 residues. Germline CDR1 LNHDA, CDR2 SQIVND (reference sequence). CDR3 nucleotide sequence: TGTGCCAGTAACGAAAGGGGACTGGGCATGACTGAAGCTTTCTTT. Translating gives CASNERGLGMTEAFF.

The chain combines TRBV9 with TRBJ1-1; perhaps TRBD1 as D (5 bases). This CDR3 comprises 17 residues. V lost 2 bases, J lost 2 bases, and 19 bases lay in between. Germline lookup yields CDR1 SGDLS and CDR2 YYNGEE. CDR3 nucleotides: TGTGCCAGCAGCGTCCGTAGCGGACAAGCACTTAACACTGAAGCTTTCTTT. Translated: CASSVRSGQALNTEAFF.

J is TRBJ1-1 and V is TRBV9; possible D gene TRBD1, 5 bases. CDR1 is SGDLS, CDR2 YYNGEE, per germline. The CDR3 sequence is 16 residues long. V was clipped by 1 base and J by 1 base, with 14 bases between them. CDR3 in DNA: TGTGCCAGCAGCGTACGCGAAGGGGTGAGGAACACTGAAGCTTTCTTT. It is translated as CASSVREGVRNTEAFF.

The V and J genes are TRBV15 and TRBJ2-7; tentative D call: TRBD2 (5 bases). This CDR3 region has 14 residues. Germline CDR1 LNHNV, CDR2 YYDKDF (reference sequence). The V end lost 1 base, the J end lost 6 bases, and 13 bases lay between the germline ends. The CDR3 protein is CATSRGGRMGEQYF. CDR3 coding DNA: TGTGCCACCAGCAGAGGCGGGCGAATGGGCGAGCAGTACTTC. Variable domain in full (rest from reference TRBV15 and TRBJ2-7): DAMVIQNPRYQVTQFGKPVTLSCSQTLNHNVMYWYQQKSSQAPKLLFHYYDKDFNNEADTPDNFQSRRPNTSFCFLDIRSPGLGDTAMYLCATSRGGRMGEQYFGPGTRLTVT.

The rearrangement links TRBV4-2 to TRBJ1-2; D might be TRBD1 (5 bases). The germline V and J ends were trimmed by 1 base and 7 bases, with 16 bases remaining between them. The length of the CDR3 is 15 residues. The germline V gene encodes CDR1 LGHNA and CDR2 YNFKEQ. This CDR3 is CASSQAGGISLGYTF. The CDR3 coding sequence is TGTGCCAGCAGCCAAGCGGGGGGAATCTCACTTGGCTACACCTTC.

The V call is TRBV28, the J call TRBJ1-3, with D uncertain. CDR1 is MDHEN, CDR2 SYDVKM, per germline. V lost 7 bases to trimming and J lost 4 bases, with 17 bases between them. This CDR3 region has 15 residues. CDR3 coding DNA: TGTGCCAGCACCGGCGGAGGATTCGCAGGAAACACCATATATTTT. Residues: CASTGGGFAGNTIYF.

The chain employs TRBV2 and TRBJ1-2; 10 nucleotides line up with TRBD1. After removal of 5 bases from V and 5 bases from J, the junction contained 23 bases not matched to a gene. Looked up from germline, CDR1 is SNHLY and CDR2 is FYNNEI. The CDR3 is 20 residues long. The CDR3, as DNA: TGTGCCAGCAGTCCACCGGGACAGGGGACTGATGGAGAAGTCCGGTATGGCTACACCTTC. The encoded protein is CASSPPGQGTDGEVRYGYTF.

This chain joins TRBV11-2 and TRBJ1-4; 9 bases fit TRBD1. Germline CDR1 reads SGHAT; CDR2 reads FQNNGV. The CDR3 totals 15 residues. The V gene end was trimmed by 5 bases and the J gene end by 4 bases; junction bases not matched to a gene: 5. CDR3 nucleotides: TGTGCCAGCAGCGACAGGGGGGCTCTTAATGAAAAACTGTTTTTT. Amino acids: CASSDRGALNEKLFF. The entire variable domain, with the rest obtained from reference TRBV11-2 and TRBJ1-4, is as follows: EAGVAQSPRYKIIEKRQSVAFWCNPISGHATLYWYQQILGQGPKLLIQFQNNGVVDDSQLPKDRFSAERLKGVDSTLKIQPAKLEDSAVYLCASSDRGALNEKLFFGSGTQLSVL.

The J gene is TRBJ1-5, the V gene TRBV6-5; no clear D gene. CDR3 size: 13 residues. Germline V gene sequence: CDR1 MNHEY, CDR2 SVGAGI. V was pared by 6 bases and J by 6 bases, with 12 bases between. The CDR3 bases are TGTGCCAGCAGCTCAGGACTCGGTCAGCCCCAGCATTTT. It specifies CASSSGLGQPQHF.